This TCR beta chain was obtained from a study of cytomegalovirus exposure and HLA in healthy donors. Overall study findings and caveats: Some V segments, including TRBV6-2 and TRBV6-3, were excluded as indistinguishable. Presence/absence analyses assumed roughly uniform sequencing depth across donors. Later work associated roughly 17,000 TCR beta sequences with HLA alleles at 0.05 false discovery rate. In an earlier analysis, most TCR beta V segments were productive about 87% or about 30% of the time.

V lost 8 bases and J lost 3; bases outside the gene matches: 11. The CDR3 loop spans 15 amino acids. Germline V gene lookup returns CDR1 SNHLY and CDR2 FYNNEI. It was with 60 Vbeta and 13 Jbeta primers that the PCR ran. Sequencing used immunoSEQ multiplex PCR; TCRdb keeps in-frame clones, though not all of them. This repertoire shows 150,000 to 180,000 clones, more than 60% found once; its top ten account for around 4.1%. Points on this clone: What it binds is unknown.

Sequenced sample: PBMCs. This chain joins TRBV2 and TRBJ2-3; TRBD2 agrees at 7 bases. The clonotype was recovered from a woman aged 40 to 55 in good health and CMV-seronegative. DNA of the CDR3: TGTGCCAGCTCTGGCTGGGAGGGAGAAACAGATACGCAGTATTTT. Its translation: CASSGWEGETDTQYF.